This T cell receptor beta chain was obtained from a study of Tregs in tolerant kidney transplant recipients. About the study: Antibodies separated recipient from donor cells. Study conclusions and caveats: Biological reproducibility was not directly addressed in this study.

Libraries were prepared by immunoSEQ multiplex PCR; TCRdb keeps only in-frame clonotypes and omits some of them. The top ten hold about 0.41% of the sample, which has tens of thousands of clones, about 95% seen once. There are 15 residues in the CDR3. Trimming removed 4 bases at V and 1 base at J, with 13 bases between. CDR1 and CDR2 (germline): KGHSH, LQKENI. Turning to this clone: What it binds is unknown.

The sample comprised Tregs from blood cultured with allogeneic cells. This sequence originates from a human donor in good health. V gene TRBV18 combines with J gene TRBJ1-1, with TRBD1 as a possible D gene (5 bases). The CDR3 region has the DNA TGTGCCAGCTCACAGGTCGGCAGGGCGAACACTGAAGCTTTCTTT. It is translated as CASSQVGRANTEAFF.